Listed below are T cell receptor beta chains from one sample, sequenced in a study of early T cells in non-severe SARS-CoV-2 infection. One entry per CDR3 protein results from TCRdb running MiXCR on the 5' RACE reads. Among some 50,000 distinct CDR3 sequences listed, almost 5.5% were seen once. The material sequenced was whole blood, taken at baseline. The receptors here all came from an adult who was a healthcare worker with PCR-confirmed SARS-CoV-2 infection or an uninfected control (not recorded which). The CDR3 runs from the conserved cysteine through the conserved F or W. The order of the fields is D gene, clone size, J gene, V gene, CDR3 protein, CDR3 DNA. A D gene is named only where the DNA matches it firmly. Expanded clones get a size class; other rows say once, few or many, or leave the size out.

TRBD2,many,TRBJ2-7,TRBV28,CASSSFRQRETPYEQYF,TGTGCCAGCAGTTCATTCCGTCAGCGGGAGACCCCCTACGAGCAGTACTTC
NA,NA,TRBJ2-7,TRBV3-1,CASSLQGGYEQYF,TGTGCCAGCAGCCTCCAGGGGGGCTACGAGCAGTACTTC
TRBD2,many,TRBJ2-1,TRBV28,CASSSLLAGSYNEQFF,TGTGCCAGCAGCTCCCTTTTAGCGGGTTCCTACAATGAGCAGTTCTTC
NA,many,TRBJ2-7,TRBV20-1,CSAKQGKGYEQYF,TGCAGTGCTAAACAAGGAAAAGGCTACGAGCAGTACTTC
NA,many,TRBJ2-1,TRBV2,CASSERTGEQFF,TGTGCCAGCAGTGAAAGGACCGGTGAGCAGTTCTTC
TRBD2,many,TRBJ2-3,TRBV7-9,CASSSLLAGSTDTQYF,TGTGCCAGCAGTAGTCTTCTAGCGGGATCCACAGATACGCAGTATTTT
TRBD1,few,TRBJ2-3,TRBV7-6,CASSSGTATDTQYF,TGTGCCAGCAGCTCCGGGACAGCCACAGATACGCAGTATTTT
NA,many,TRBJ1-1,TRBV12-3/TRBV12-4,CASSFGPSTEAFF,TGTGCCAGCAGTTTCGGCCCGAGCACTGAAGCTTTCTTT
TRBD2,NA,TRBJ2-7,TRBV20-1,CSALPGGSFYEQYF,TGCAGTGCTCTTCCTGGCGGGAGCTTCTACGAGCAGTACTTC
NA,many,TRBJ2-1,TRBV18,CASSPPSGWDEQFF,TGTGCCAGCTCACCACCGTCAGGGTGGGATGAGCAGTTCTTC
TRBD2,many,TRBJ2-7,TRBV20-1,CSAFGLAGAPVTYEQYF,TGCAGTGCCTTCGGACTAGCGGGAGCTCCGGTGACCTACGAGCAGTACTTC
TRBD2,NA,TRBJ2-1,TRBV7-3,CASSLGDYYNEQFF,TGTGCCAGCAGCTTAGGGGACTACTACAATGAGCAGTTCTTC
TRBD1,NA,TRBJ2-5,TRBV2,CASSRDRHQETQYF,TGTGCCAGCAGCAGGGACAGACATCAAGAGACCCAGTACTTC
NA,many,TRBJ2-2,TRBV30,CAWSALERASWGELFF,TGTGCCTGGAGTGCCCTCGAGAGGGCCAGTTGGGGGGAGCTGTTTTTT
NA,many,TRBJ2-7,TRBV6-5,CASSPSFGGTATYEQYF,TGTGCCAGCAGCCCGAGTTTTGGGGGCACAGCCACGTACGAGCAGTACTTC
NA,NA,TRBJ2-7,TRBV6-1,CASSEATGSSYEQYF,TGTGCCAGCAGTGAAGCGACAGGTTCCTCCTACGAGCAGTACTTC
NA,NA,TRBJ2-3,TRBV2,CPRSESGSTDTQYF,TGCCCCAGGAGCGAAAGCGGTAGCACAGATACGCAGTATTTT
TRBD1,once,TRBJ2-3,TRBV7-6,CASSSGQGSSDTQYF,TGTGCCAGCAGCTCGGGACAGGGTAGTTCAGATACGCAGTATTTT
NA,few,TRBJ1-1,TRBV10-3,CATLRGADTEAFF,TGTGCCACCCTCCGAGGGGCAGACACTGAAGCTTTCTTT
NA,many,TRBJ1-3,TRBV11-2,CASGSHSGNTIYF,TGTGCCAGCGGTTCCCACTCTGGAAACACCATATATTTT
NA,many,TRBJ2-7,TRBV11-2,CASSLDVYEQYF,TGTGCCAGCAGTCTGGACGTCTACGAGCAGTACTTC
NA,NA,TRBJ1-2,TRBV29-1,CSVEDQEAYGYTF,TGCAGCGTTGAAGACCAGGAGGCCTATGGCTACACCTTC
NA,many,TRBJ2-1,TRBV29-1,CSVESVNEQFF,TGCAGCGTTGAATCGGTCAATGAGCAGTTCTTC
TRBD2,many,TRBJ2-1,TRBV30,CAWSNDLWGTSGRDNEQFF,TGTGCCTGGAGTAATGATCTCTGGGGGACTAGCGGGAGAGACAATGAGCAGTTCTTC
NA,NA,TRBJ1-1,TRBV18,CASSPRAVDEAFF,TGTGCCAGCTCACCACGGGCAGTAGATGAAGCTTTCTTT
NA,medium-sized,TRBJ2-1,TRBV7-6,CASSLGVVAGNEQFF,TGTGCCAGCAGCCTAGGGGTGGTGGCTGGGAATGAGCAGTTCTTC
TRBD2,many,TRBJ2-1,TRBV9,CASSDQTRLAGGPAYNEQFF,TGTGCCAGCAGCGATCAGACGCGGCTAGCGGGAGGGCCCGCCTACAATGAGCAGTTCTTC
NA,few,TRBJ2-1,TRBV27,CASSFSNEQFF,TGTGCCAGCAGTTTCTCGAATGAGCAGTTCTTC